The sequence of this T cell receptor beta chain was determined in a study of T cells in localized non-small cell lung cancer. Sequenced by immunoSEQ multiplex PCR; TCRdb stores in-frame clones only, minus some. The sample carries tens of thousands of clones, 86% recorded once. Sequencing was performed on peripheral blood, taken before any cancer treatment. This clonotype was sampled from a male donor at least 60 years old with stage III squamous cell lung carcinoma.

The chain's CDR3 is CASSPNTDGSFYEQYF. As DNA, the CDR3 is TGTGCCAGCAGTCCAAACACGGACGGATCTTTCTACGAGCAGTACTTC. The genes are TRBV21-1 and TRBJ2-7. TRBV21-1 is a known pseudogene. The CDR3 runs to 16 residues.